These 8 T cell receptor beta chains share one sample of origin, sequenced in a study of T-cell reconstitution after alpha-beta-depleted transplantation in children. This sample's TCRbeta library carried unique molecular identifier barcodes. One entry per CDR3 protein, called by TCRdb with MiXCR from the PCR reads. This table has about 980,000 distinct CDR3 sequences, roughly 31% appearing once. The sequencing used PBMCs, mostly from graft donor cells, collected 360 days after TCRalphabeta/CD19-depleted stem cell transplant. All receptors derive from a boy younger than two who had a stem cell transplant for SCID, so the T cells may come from the graft donor.

This clonotype came up a few times. The chain has TRBV9 and TRBJ2-2; 11 nucleotides agree with TRBD2. The V and J ends lost 4 bases and 7 bases, in that order; junction bases with no gene match: 6. Germline-derived CDR1 and CDR2 are SGDLS and YYNGEE. The CDR3 totals 15 residues. Written as DNA, the CDR3 is TGTGCCAGCAGCCCTAGCGGGACTAGCGGCGGGGAGCTGTTTTTT. It translates to CASSPSGTSGGELFF.

The chain's CDR3 is CASSLLSGGKTHQFF. The CDR3 DNA is TGTGCCAGCAGCTTATTGTCGGGGGGGAAAACACACCAGTTCTTC. The chain couples TRBV11-2 to TRBJ2-1; 8 nucleotides agree with TRBD2. Per the germline V gene, CDR1 is SGHAT and CDR2 is FQNNGV. This CDR3 has 15 amino acids. V was clipped by 2 bases and J by 13 bases; unmatched bases: 13.

The chain uses TRBV20-1 and TRBJ2-5; a possible D gene is TRBD2 (6 bases). With 4 bases removed from V and 4 bases from J, the gap between germline ends came to 13 bases. Germline V gene sequence: CDR1 DFQATT, CDR2 SNEGSKA (reference sequence). CDR3 size: 13 residues. The CDR3 nucleotides are TGCAGTGCTAAGGATCGGGACTTAGAGACCCAGTACTTC. Translating it yields CSAKDRDLETQYF.

The chain uses TRBV6-1 and TRBJ2-3; either TRBD1 or TRBD2 may fit D (7 bases each). The V end was cut by 7 bases, the J end by 1 base, with 18 bases between. The CDR3 contains 16 residues. Germline assignment: CDR1 MNHNS and CDR2 SASEGT. The CDR3 loop reads CASKGGGGVGTDTQYF. The CDR3 DNA follows: TGTGCCAGCAAGGGGGGAGGGGGCGTAGGCACAGATACGCAGTATTTT.

The chain carries TRBV2 and TRBJ2-1, with 9 positions matching TRBD2. From germline, CDR1 is SNHLY and CDR2 FYNNEI. The CDR3 runs to 15 residues. J was trimmed by 9 bases and V by 4 bases; bases with no gene match: 10. The CDR3 sequence: CASSGPRGGGGEQFF. The CDR3 DNA reads as TGTGCCAGCAGTGGTCCGCGGGGGGGCGGGGGTGAGCAGTTCTTC.

This clonotype was counted at least ten times. The chain combines TRBV12-3 or TRBV12-4 with TRBJ2-3; D is possibly TRBD1 (6 bases). With 8 bases removed from V and 6 bases from J, the gap between germline ends came to 18 bases. The CDR3 totals 14 residues. The CDR3 DNA is TGTGCCAGCTCACGTAGAGGGGGATGGGATACGCAGTATTTT. Protein product: CASSRRGGWDTQYF.

This clonotype was counted a single time. J is TRBJ1-1 and V is TRBV5-1; 8 bases are a match to TRBD1. The V gene's germline CDR1 is SGHRS and CDR2 YFSETQ. This CDR3 has 16 residues. V shed 7 bases and J 0 bases; nucleotides not matched to a gene: 11. The CDR3 here is CASPIARGPLNTEAFF. The CDR3, as DNA: TGCGCCAGCCCGATCGCCAGGGGGCCCTTGAACACTGAAGCTTTCTTT. Full variable domain (missing parts from reference TRBV5-1 and TRBJ1-1): KAGVTQTPRYLIKTRGQQVTLSCSPISGHRSVSWYQQTPGQGLQFLFEYFSETQRNKGNFPGRFSGRQFSNSRSEMNVSTLELGDSALYLCASPIARGPLNTEAFFGQGTRLTVV.

This clonotype came up a few times. V gene TRBV9 combines with J gene TRBJ2-2; D remains unclear. V shed 1 base and J shed 6 bases, with 4 bases lying between them. CDR1 is SGDLS, CDR2 YYNGEE, per germline. The CDR3 runs to 12 residues. The CDR3, as DNA: TGTGCCAGCAGCGTACGGTCCGGGGAGCTGTTTTTT. This translates into CASSVRSGELFF.